This T cell receptor (beta chain) was recovered during a study of blood T cell repertoires in COVID-19. Overall study context: The United States, Italy and Spain were the sources of the acute and convalescent COVID-19 samples. Nucleic acid was either cDNA or gDNA, and it came from T cells, B-cell-depleted T cells, or PBMCs.

The length of the CDR3 is 15 residues. In the source study's methods: It was from reference gene primer amplification that nucleated cell counts were estimated. TCRdb keeps only in-frame clones here, not all; method: immunoSEQ multiplex PCR. V and J calls and clone size come straight from that table; D and trimming were deduced from the DNA. Here the sample spans some 76,000 clones, 80% to 90% being singletons. This sequence joins TRBV21-1 and TRBJ2-1; the DNA was not compared with TRBD1, the D call given in the table. TRBV21-1 is classified as a pseudogene. The receptor's source is a woman aged 55 to 70 with acute or convalescent COVID-19. The sequencing input was peripheral blood. The CDR3 reads CASTAGTVSYNEQFF. The CDR3 bases are TGTGCCAGCACCGCAGGGACAGTCTCCTACAATGAGCAGTTCTTC.